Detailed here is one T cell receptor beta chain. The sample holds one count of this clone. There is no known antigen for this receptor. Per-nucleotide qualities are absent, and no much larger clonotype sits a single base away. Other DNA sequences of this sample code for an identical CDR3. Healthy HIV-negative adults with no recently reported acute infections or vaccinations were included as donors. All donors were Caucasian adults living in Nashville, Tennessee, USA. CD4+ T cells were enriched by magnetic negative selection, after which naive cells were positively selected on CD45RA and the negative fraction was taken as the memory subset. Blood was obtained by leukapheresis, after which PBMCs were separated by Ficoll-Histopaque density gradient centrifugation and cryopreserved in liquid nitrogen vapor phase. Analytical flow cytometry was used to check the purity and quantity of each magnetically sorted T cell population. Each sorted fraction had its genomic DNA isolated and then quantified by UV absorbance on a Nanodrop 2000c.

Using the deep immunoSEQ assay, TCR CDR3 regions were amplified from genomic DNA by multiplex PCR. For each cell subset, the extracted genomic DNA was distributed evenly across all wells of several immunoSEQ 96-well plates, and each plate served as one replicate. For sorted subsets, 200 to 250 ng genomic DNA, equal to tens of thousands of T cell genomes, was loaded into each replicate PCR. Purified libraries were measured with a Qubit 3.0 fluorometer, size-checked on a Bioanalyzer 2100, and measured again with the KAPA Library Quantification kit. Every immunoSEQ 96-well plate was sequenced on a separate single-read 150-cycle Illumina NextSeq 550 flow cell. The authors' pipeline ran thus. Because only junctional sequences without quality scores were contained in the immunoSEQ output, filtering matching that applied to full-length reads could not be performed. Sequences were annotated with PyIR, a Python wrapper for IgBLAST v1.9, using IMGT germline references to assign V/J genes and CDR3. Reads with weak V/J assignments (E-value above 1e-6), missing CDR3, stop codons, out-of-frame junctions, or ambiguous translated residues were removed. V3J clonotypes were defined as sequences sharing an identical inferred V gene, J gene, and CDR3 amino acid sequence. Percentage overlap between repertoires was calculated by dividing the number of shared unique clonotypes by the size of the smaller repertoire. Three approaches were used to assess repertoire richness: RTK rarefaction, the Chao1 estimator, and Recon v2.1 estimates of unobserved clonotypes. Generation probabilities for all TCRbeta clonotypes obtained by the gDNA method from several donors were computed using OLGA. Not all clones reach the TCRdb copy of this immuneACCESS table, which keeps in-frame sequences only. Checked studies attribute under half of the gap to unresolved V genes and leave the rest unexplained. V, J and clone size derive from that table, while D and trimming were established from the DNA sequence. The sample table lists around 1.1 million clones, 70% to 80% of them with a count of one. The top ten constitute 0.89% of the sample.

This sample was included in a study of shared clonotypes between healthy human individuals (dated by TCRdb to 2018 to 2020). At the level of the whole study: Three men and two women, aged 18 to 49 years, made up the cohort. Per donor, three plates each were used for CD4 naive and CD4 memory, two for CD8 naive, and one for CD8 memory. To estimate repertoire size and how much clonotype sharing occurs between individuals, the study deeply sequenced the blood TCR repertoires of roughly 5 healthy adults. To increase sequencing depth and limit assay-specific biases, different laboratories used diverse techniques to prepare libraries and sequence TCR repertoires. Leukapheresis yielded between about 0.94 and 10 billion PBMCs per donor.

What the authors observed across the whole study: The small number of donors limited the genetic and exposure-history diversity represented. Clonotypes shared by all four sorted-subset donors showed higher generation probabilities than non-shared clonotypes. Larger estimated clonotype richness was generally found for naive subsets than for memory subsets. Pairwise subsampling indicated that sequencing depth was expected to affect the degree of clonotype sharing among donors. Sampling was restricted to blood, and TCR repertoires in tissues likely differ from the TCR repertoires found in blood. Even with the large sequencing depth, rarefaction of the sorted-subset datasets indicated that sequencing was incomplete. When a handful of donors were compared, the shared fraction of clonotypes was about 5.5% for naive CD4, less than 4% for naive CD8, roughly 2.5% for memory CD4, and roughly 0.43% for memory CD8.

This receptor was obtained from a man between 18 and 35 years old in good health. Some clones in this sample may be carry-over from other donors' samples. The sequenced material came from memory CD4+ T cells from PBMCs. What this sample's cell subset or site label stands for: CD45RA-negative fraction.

The CDR3 here reads CASSPQRDTEAFF. The base sequence is TGTGCCAGCTCACCCCAACGGGACACTGAAGCTTTCTTT. This chain is built from TRBV18 and TRBJ1-1; no D gene can be assigned with confidence. The CDR3, from cysteine to phenylalanine, totals 13 residues. Only the CDR3 region is kept as DNA, spanning 39 bases read in frame from base 1. From the germline V gene, CDR1 is KGHSH and CDR2 is LQKENI. Trimming takes 3 bases from V and 3 bases from J, and the germline ends sit 8 bases apart.